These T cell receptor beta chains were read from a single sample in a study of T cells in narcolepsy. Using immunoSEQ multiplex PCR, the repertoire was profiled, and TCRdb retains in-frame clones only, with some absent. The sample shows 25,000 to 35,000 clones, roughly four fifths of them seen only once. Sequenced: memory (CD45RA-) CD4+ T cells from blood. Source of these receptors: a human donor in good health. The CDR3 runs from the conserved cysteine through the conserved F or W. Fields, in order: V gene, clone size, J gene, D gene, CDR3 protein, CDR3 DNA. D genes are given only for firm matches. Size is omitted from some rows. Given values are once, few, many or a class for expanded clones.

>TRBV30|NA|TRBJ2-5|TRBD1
CAWSPGTVETQYF
TGTGCCTGGAGTCCAGGGACAGTGGAGACCCAGTACTTC
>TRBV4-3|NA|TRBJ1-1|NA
CASSQGASLGTEAFF
TGCGCCAGCAGCCAAGGTGCTTCATTGGGGACTGAAGCTTTCTTT
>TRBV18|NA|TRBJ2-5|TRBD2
CASSPDLAGRETQYF
TGTGCCAGCTCACCCGATCTAGCGGGGAGGGAGACCCAGTACTTC
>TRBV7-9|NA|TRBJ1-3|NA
CASSRTDSGNTIYF
TGTGCCAGCAGTAGGACGGACTCTGGAAACACCATATATTTT
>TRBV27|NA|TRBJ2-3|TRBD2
CASSLSLAGGGTDTQYF
TGTGCCAGCAGTTTATCTCTAGCGGGGGGTGGCACAGATACGCAGTATTTT
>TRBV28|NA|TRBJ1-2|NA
CASSSGDHGYTF
TGTGCCAGCAGTTCAGGGGATCATGGCTACACCTTC
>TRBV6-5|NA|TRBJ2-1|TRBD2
CASSSVSGAYNEQFF
TGTGCCTCCTCTTCAGTTAGCGGGGCCTACAATGAGCAGTTCTTC
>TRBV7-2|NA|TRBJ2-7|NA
CASSLARFPYEQYF
TGTGCCAGCAGCTTAGCCCGATTTCCCTACGAGCAGTACTTC
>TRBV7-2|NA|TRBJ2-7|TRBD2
CASSSYGASGGNEQYF
TGTGCCAGCAGCTCCTACGGCGCTAGCGGGGGGAACGAGCAGTACTTC
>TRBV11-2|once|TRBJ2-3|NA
CASSPGGRDGDTQYF
TGTGCCAGCAGCCCTGGGGGGCGCGACGGGGATACGCAGTATTTT
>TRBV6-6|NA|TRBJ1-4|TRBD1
CASRKDRADEKLFF
TGTGCCAGCAGAAAAGACAGGGCGGATGAAAAACTGTTTTTT
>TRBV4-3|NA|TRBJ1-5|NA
CASSQRTDSNQPQHF
TGCGCCAGCAGCCAACGGACGGATAGCAATCAGCCCCAGCATTTT
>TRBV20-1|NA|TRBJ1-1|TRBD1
CSATGTGQAFF
TGCAGTGCTACGGGGACAGGACAAGCTTTCTTT
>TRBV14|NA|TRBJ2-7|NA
CASSQSVNYEQYF
TGTGCCAGCAGCCAATCGGTAAACTACGAGCAGTACTTC
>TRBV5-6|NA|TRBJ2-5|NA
CASSLYGTYQETQYF
TGTGCCAGCAGCTTATATGGGACATACCAAGAGACCCAGTACTTC
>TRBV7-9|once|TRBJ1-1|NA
CASSFPTGMNTEAFF
TGTGCCAGCAGCTTCCCGACAGGAATGAACACTGAAGCTTTCTTT
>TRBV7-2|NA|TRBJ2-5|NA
CASSLEGTQYF
TGTGCCAGCAGCTTGGAAGGGACCCAGTACTTC
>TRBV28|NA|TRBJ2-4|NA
CASSSAKGAKNIQYF
TGTGCCAGCAGTTCGGCGAAGGGGGCCAAAAACATTCAGTACTTC
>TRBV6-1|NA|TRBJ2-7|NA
CASSTGISYEQYF
TGTGCCAGCAGTACAGGGATCTCCTACGAGCAGTACTTC
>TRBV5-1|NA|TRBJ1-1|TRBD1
CASSSRTGVATEAFF
TGCGCCAGCAGCTCCCGGACAGGGGTGGCCACTGAAGCTTTCTTT